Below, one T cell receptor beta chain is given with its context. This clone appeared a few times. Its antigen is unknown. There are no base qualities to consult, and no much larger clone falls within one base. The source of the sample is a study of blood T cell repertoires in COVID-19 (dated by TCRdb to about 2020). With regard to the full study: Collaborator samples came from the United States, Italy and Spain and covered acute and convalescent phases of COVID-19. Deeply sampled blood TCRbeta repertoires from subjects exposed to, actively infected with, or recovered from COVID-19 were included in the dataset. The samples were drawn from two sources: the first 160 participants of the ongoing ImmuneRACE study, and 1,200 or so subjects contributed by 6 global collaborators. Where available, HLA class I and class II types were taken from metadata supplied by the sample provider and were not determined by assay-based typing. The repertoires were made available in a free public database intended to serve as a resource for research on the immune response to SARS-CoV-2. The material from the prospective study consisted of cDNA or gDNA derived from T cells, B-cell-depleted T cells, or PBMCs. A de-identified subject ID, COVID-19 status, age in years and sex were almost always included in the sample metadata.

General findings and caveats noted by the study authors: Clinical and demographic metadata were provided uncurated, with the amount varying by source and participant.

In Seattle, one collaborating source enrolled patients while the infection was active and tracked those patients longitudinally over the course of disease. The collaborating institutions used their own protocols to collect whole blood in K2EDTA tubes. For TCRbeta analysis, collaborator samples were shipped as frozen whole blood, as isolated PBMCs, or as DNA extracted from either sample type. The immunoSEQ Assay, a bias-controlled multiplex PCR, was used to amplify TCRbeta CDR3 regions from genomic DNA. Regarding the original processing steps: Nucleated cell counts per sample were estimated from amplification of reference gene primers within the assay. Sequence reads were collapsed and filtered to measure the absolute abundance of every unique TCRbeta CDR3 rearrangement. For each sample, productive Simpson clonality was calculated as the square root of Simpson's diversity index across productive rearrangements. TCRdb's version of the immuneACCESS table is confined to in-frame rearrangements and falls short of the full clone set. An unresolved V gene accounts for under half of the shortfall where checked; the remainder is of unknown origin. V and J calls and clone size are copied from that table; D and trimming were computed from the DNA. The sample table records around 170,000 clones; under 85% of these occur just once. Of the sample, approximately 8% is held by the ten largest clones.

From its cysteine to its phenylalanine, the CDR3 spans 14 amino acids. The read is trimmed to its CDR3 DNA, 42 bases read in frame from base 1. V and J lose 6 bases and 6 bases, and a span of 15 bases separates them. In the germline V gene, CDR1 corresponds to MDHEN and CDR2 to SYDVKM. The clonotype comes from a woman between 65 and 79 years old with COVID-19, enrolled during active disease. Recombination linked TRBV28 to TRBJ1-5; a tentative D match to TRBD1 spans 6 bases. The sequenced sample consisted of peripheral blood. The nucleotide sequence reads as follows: TGTGCCAGCAGCTACAGGGTTGACGGTCAGCCCCAGCATTTT. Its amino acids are CASSYRVDGQPQHF. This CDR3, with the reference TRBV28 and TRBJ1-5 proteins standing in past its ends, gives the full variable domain DVKVTQSSRYLVKRTGEKVFLECVQDMDHENMFWYRQDPGLGLRLIYFSYDVKMKEKGDIPEGYSVSREKKERFSLILESASTNQTSMYLCASSYRVDGQPQHFGDGTRLSIL.